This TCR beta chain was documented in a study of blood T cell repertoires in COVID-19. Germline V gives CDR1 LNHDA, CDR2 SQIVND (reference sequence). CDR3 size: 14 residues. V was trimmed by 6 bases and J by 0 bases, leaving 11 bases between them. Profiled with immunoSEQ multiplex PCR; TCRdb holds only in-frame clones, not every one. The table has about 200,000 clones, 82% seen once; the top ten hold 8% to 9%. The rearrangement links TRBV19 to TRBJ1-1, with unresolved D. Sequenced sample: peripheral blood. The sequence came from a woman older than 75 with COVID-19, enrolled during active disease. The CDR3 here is CASRLRALNTEAFF. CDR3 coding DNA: TGTGCCAGTAGGCTGAGGGCCCTGAACACTGAAGCTTTCTTT.